This T cell receptor (beta chain) was identified in a study of control samples from healthy donors and cancer patients (TCRdb year 2020). With regard to this clone: Its binding antigen is unknown. Base-call qualities are not available, and no considerably larger clone is one nucleotide away.

Library construction relied on the immunoSEQ multiplex PCR assay. Sourced from immuneACCESS, this table was stored by TCRdb with only in-frame sequences that have V and J called. A share of the clones is absent; for the studies checked, an unresolved V gene accounts for under half, and the remainder has no known explanation. Across this sample there are tens of thousands of clones, with roughly 84% seen only once. The ten largest clones represent 2.9% of the sample. CDR1 MDHEN and CDR2 SYDVKM were looked up in the germline V gene. The V and J ends are trimmed by 2 bases and 6 bases, leaving 16 bases between them. The CDR3, cysteine through phenylalanine, is 15 amino acids long. Kept here is only the CDR3 DNA, which spans 45 bases and is read in frame from base 1.

This chain joins TRBV28 to TRBJ1-2; TRBD1 could be the D gene, as 6 bases match. This sequence was found in a woman in her forties or fifties with lung cancer. Sequenced material: PBMCs. In nucleotide form, the sequence is TGTGCCAGCAGTTTAAATAGGGGGACGTGGGATGGCTACACCTTC. It translates as CASSLNRGTWDGYTF.